The 22 T cell receptor beta chains listed next were all sequenced from one sample in a study of blood T cell repertoires in COVID-19. This table comes from immunoSEQ multiplex PCR, and its TCRdb copy is limited to in-frame clones, with some not included. Of some 150,000 clones listed, 70% to 90% are singletons. Sample: peripheral blood. The receptors originated from a woman aged 55 to 70 with COVID-19, enrolled during active disease.

CDR3 region: CASSYSTGFYGYTF. As DNA, the CDR3 is TGTGCCAGCAGTTACTCGACAGGGTTCTATGGCTACACCTTC. The chain uses TRBV6-5 and TRBJ1-2; 7 bases map to TRBD1. The junction had 2 bases not matched to a gene; V was cut back by 0 bases and J by 4 bases. Germline V gives CDR1 MNHEY, CDR2 SVGAGI. The CDR3 consists of 14 residues.

This sequence joins TRBV7-8 and TRBJ1-2; 10 bases are shared with TRBD1. The CDR3 length is 16 residues. Germline loops: CDR1 SGHVS, CDR2 FQNEAQ. The junction had 9 bases not matched to a gene; V was cut back by 0 bases and J by 8 bases. The CDR3 bases are TGTGCCAGCAGCTTAGCCCCGGGACAGGGGAGGGGCGGCTACACCTTC. Translation: CASSLAPGQGRGGYTF.

The genes are TRBV7-9 and TRBJ1-2; D unclear. This CDR3 has 13 amino acids. Per the germline V gene, CDR1 is SEHNR and CDR2 is FQNEAQ (reference sequence). V was cut by 2 bases and J by 8 bases, with 12 bases left in between. CDR3 sequence (DNA): TGTGCCAGCAGCTTAAGTGCGAGTATGGGCTACACCTTC. It encodes CASSLSASMGYTF. The complete variable domain, with remaining parts taken from reference TRBV7-9 and TRBJ1-2, reads DTGVSQNPRHKITKRGQNVTFRCDPISEHNRLYWYRQTLGQGPEFLTYFQNEAQLEKSRLLSDRFSAERPKGSFSTLEIQRTEQGDSAMYLCASSLSASMGYTFGSGTRLTVV.

The V and J genes are TRBV6-1 and TRBJ2-7; a weak D match, TRBD1 (6 bases). Germline CDR1 is MNHNS and CDR2 is SASEGT. V lost 3 bases, J lost 6 bases, and 21 bases lay in between. The CDR3 extends over 16 amino acids. The CDR3 DNA follows: TGTGCCAGCAGTGAGCTGACAGGAGATGGGTCCGTCGAGCAGTACTTC. Translating gives CASSELTGDGSVEQYF.

V gene TRBV6-2 or TRBV6-3 combines with J gene TRBJ1-2; D gene unclear. V dropped 6 bases and J dropped 4 bases, with 12 bases sitting between them. Looked up from germline, CDR1 is MNHEY and CDR2 is SVGEGT. The CDR3 is 13 residues long. The CDR3 coding sequence is TGTGCCAGCAGCCCCGTCGGTCTCTATGGCTACACCTTC. This encodes CASSPVGLYGYTF.

The gene calls are TRBV10-3 and TRBJ1-2; the match to TRBD1 covers 7 bases. CDR3 size: 13 residues. V gave up 10 bases and J gave up 8 bases; unmatched junction bases: 13. In germline, CDR1 is ENHRY, CDR2 SYGVKD. CDR3 amino acids: CATIDRDSGGYTF. CDR3 bases: TGTGCCACAATCGACAGGGATTCGGGAGGCTACACCTTC.

The chain carries TRBV27 and TRBJ1-1; TRBD1 is a possible D gene (5 bases). V lost 4 bases, J lost 7 bases, and 16 bases lay in between. The germline V gene encodes CDR1 MNHEY and CDR2 SMNVEV (reference sequence). The CDR3 sequence is 14 residues long. CDR3 sequence reads: CASSSILDTYEAFF. CDR3 bases: TGTGCCAGCAGTTCAATCCTGGACACCTATGAAGCTTTCTTT.

The rearrangement joins TRBV4-3 to TRBJ1-3; 9 nucleotides agree with TRBD1. The CDR3 spans 16 residues. V lost 1 base to trimming and J lost 1 base; unmatched junction nucleotides: 2. The germline V gene encodes CDR1 LGHNA and CDR2 YSLEER. The CDR3 DNA sequence: TGCGCCAGCAGCCAAGGGGACAGGGTATCTGGAAACACCATATATTTT. Residues: CASSQGDRVSGNTIYF.

This sequence joins TRBV4-2 and TRBJ2-1, with 15 bases identical to TRBD2. Germline V gene sequence: CDR1 LGHNA, CDR2 YNFKEQ. The CDR3 contains 20 residues. With V trimmed by 0 bases and J by 2 bases, 8 bases remained unmatched. CDR3 amino acids: CASSQEGLGLAGGPYNEQFF. DNA for the CDR3: TGTGCCAGCAGCCAAGAGGGTTTAGGACTAGCGGGGGGGCCCTACAATGAGCAGTTCTTC.

The chain is built from TRBV20-1 and TRBJ1-5, with a weak D call TRBD1 (5 bases). The CDR3 has 13 residues. Trimming removed 3 bases from V and 1 base from J, with 7 bases in between. In germline, CDR1 is DFQATT, CDR2 SNEGSKA (reference sequence). CDR3 bases: TGCAGTGCTAGTTACAGGAGCAATCAGCCCCAGCATTTT. Its protein is CSASYRSNQPQHF.

The gene calls are TRBV14 and TRBJ2-5, with TRBD2 matching over 7 bases. The CDR3 consists of 13 residues. Per germline, CDR1 SGHDN and CDR2 FVKESK. V trimming: 4 bases; J trimming: 7 bases; junction bases outside the gene matches: 6. CDR3 amino acids: CASSPSGVGTQYF. The CDR3 region has the DNA TGTGCCAGCAGCCCCAGCGGGGTAGGGACCCAGTACTTC.

This rearrangement joins TRBV12-5 to TRBJ1-1; tentative D call: TRBD1 (5 bases). V gave up 6 bases and J gave up 4 bases, with 15 bases separating them. Germline V lookup: CDR1 LGHNT, CDR2 FRNRAP. CDR3 size: 14 residues. CDR3 DNA: TGTGCTAGTGGCCCTTCCGGGGGACGCACTGAAGCTTTCTTT. It yields the protein CASGPSGGRTEAFF.

This clone was detected only once. The chain combines TRBV10-3 with TRBJ2-2, with a weak D call TRBD2 (6 bases). Between the trimmed V and J ends, which lost 6 bases and 4 bases, there was a span of 12 bases. This CDR3 has 14 residues. Germline V gene sequence: CDR1 ENHRY, CDR2 SYGVKD. DNA for the CDR3: TGTGCCATCAGGCTAGGAGCGGGCACCGGGGAGCTGTTTTTT. This sequence encodes CAIRLGAGTGELFF.

This clone was seen a handful of times. The chain combines TRBV28 with TRBJ1-2; a possible D gene is TRBD1 (5 bases). Trimming cost V 2 bases and J 3 bases, with 13 bases left between them. In germline, CDR1 is MDHEN, CDR2 SYDVKM. This CDR3 spans 15 amino acids. The DNA for the CDR3 is TGTGCCAGCAGTTTACCGGGGAGGGGAGACTATGGCTACACCTTC. Residues: CASSLPGRGDYGYTF.

The V gene is TRBV30, the J gene TRBJ2-1, with a tentative D call TRBD2 (5 bases). With 6 bases removed from V and 1 base from J, the gap between germline ends came to 19 bases. There are 16 residues in the CDR3. CDR1 and CDR2 (germline): GTSNPN, SVGIG (reference sequence). DNA of the CDR3: TGTGCCTGCACTACACCCCCGCGGAGGTCCTACAATGAGCAGTTCTTC. It yields the protein CACTTPPRRSYNEQFF.

The V call is TRBV10-3, the J call TRBJ2-3; D unresolved. V was pared by 3 bases and J by 3 bases, with 4 bases between. CDR3 length: 12 amino acids. Germline CDR1 and CDR2: ENHRY and SYGVKD. CDR3 sequence reads: CAISDPTDTQYF. For the CDR3, the DNA is TGTGCCATCAGTGATCCGACAGATACGCAGTATTTT.

The rearrangement uses TRBV10-2 and TRBJ2-5, with 8 bases that match TRBD2. Germline V gene lookup returns CDR1 WSHSY and CDR2 SAAADI. This CDR3 comprises 15 residues. Trimming cost V 3 bases and J 4 bases; bases outside gene matches: 7. The CDR3: CASSDGERGRETQYF. The CDR3 DNA reads as TGCGCCAGCAGTGATGGGGAGCGGGGGAGAGAGACCCAGTACTTC.

Notes on this clone: Other DNA sequences in this specimen translate into the identical CDR3. The chain couples TRBV5-1 to TRBJ2-6; D ambiguous. Germline CDR1 SGHRS, CDR2 YFSETQ. This CDR3 has 14 residues. Trimming cost V 3 bases and J 0 bases, with 4 bases left between them. The CDR3 nucleotides are TGCGCCAGCAGCTCCGGCTCTGGGGCCAACGTCCTGACTTTC. It translates to CASSSGSGANVLTF.

This sequence joins TRBV3-1 (or the pseudogene TRBV3-2) and TRBJ1-5; D is ambiguous. CDR1 LGHDT and CDR2 YNNKEL come from the germline V gene (reference sequence). The CDR3 is 15 amino acids. The V end was cut by 0 bases, the J end by 9 bases, with 15 bases between. The CDR3 nucleotides read TGTGCCAGCAGCCAAGATCTAGACTCTTTCGGGCCCCAGCATTTT. The encoded protein is CASSQDLDSFGPQHF.

This clone was recorded a few times. The gene calls are TRBV19 and TRBJ2-7, with 9 bases matching TRBD1. Looked up from germline, CDR1 is LNHDA and CDR2 is SQIVND (reference sequence). V lost 5 bases and J lost 5; bases outside the gene matches: 10. CDR3 length equals 15 residues. The CDR3 reads CASSFARTGVHEQYF. The DNA for the CDR3 is TGTGCCAGTAGTTTTGCCAGGACAGGGGTCCACGAGCAGTACTTC. The full variable domain, rest sourced from reference TRBV19 and TRBJ2-7, is DGGITQSPKYLFRKEGQNVTLSCEQNLNHDAMYWYRQDPGQGLRLIYYSQIVNDFQKGDIAEGYSVSREKKESFPLTVTSAQKNPTAFYLCASSFARTGVHEQYFGPGTRLTVT.

The chain employs TRBV5-1 and TRBJ2-3; 9 nucleotides align to TRBD1. The CDR3 extends over 16 amino acids. The V gene end was trimmed by 0 bases and the J gene end by 3 bases; junction bases not matched to a gene: 5. The germline V gene encodes CDR1 SGHRS and CDR2 YFSETQ. The CDR3 bases are TGCGCCAGCAGCTTGGGGACAGGGGAGTTGACAGATACGCAGTATTTT. This gives the protein CASSLGTGELTDTQYF. The full variable domain, with the rest looked up from reference TRBV5-1 and TRBJ2-3, is KAGVTQTPRYLIKTRGQQVTLSCSPISGHRSVSWYQQTPGQGLQFLFEYFSETQRNKGNFPGRFSGRQFSNSRSEMNVSTLELGDSALYLCASSLGTGELTDTQYFGPGTRLTVL.

This CDR3 is CASTMSGTSTDTQYF. The CDR3, as DNA: TGCGCCAGCACCATGAGCGGAACTAGCACAGATACGCAGTATTTT. The chain links TRBV5-1 to TRBJ2-3; maybe TRBD2 (5 bases). V was shortened by 6 bases and J by 0 bases, with 14 bases between the two germline ends. The germline gives CDR1 SGHRS, CDR2 YFSETQ. The CDR3 contains 15 residues. The full variable domain, completed using reference TRBV5-1 and TRBJ2-3, is KAGVTQTPRYLIKTRGQQVTLSCSPISGHRSVSWYQQTPGQGLQFLFEYFSETQRNKGNFPGRFSGRQFSNSRSEMNVSTLELGDSALYLCASTMSGTSTDTQYFGPGTRLTVL.